The 16 T cell receptor beta chains in this list originate from one sample, sequenced in a study of early T cells in non-severe SARS-CoV-2 infection. In TCRdb, the 5' RACE reads were re-called with MiXCR into one record per CDR3 protein. This sample has about 82,000 distinct CDR3 sequences, with approximately 13% found just once. The material sequenced was whole blood. The receptors were gathered from an adult who was a healthcare worker with PCR-confirmed SARS-CoV-2 infection or an uninfected control (not recorded which).

Note on this clonotype: Mismatch with germline at one junction end may stem from a read error. The chain recombines TRBV9 with TRBJ2-5; D is unclear. The CDR3 runs to 13 residues. Germline V gene sequence: CDR1 SGDLS, CDR2 YYNGEE. This CDR3 reads CASSDGSQEAQYF. The CDR3 bases are TGTGCCAGCAGCGACGGGTCCCAAGAGGCCCAGTACTTC. The whole variable domain, filled in from reference TRBV9 and TRBJ2-5, reads DSGVTQTPKHLITATGQRVTLRCSPRSGDLSVYWYQQSLDQGLQFLIQYYNGEERAKGNILERFSAQQFPDLHSELNLSSLELGDSALYFCASSDGSQEAQYFGPGTRLLVL.

The chain is built from TRBV13 and TRBJ2-3; D perhaps matches TRBD1 (5 bases). The CDR3 spans 15 residues. Germline lookup yields CDR1 PRHDT and CDR2 FYEKMQ (reference sequence). The V end lost 5 bases, the J end lost 3 bases, and 15 bases lay between the germline ends. CDR3 coding DNA: TGTGCCAGCAGCCTAAGCCCCCGACAGACAGATACGCAGTATTTT. Amino acid sequence: CASSLSPRQTDTQYF.

This clonotype was detected a few times. The rearrangement links TRBV19 to TRBJ2-5; maybe TRBD2 (6 bases). Deletions cut 3 bases from V and 1 base from J, with 12 bases between. The CDR3 length is 15 residues. Per the germline V gene, CDR1 is LNHDA and CDR2 is SQIVND (reference sequence). The CDR3 nucleotides are TGTGCCAGTAGTATCGGGGGTTCCAGCCAAGAGACCCAGTACTTC. Its translation: CASSIGGSSQETQYF.

The chain combines TRBV5-1 with TRBJ2-4; a possible D gene is TRBD2 (5 bases). Germline V CDR1 and CDR2: SGHRS, YFSETQ. The CDR3 runs to 17 residues. V lost 2 bases, J lost 0 bases, and 15 bases lay in between. The DNA for the CDR3 is TGCGCCAGCAGCTTTGCCTCGCCGGGGAGAGCCAAAAACATTCAGTACTTC. It codes for CASSFASPGRAKNIQYF.

This clonotype was seen a few times. J is TRBJ2-1 and V is TRBV19; no definite D call. This CDR3 comprises 16 residues. Trimming took 7 bases from V and 0 from J, leaving 16 bases between them. Germline V CDR1 and CDR2: LNHDA, SQIVND (reference sequence). The CDR3 region is CASTQDPLTSYNEQFF. DNA for the CDR3: TGTGCCAGTACCCAAGACCCACTAACCTCCTACAATGAGCAGTTCTTC.

The chain employs TRBV6-5 and TRBJ1-1, with 9 bases identical to TRBD1. J was trimmed by 3 bases and V by 1 base; bases with no gene match: 0. Germline lookup yields CDR1 MNHEY and CDR2 SVGAGI. This CDR3 is 14 amino acids long. The CDR3 coding sequence is TGTGCCAGCAGTTACTACAGGGGGCACACTGAAGCTTTCTTT. Residues: CASSYYRGHTEAFF.

This clonotype was observed many times. J is TRBJ2-7 and V is TRBV30; possibly TRBD1 or TRBD2 for D (6 bases each). Germline CDR1 GTSNPN, CDR2 SVGIG (reference sequence). The CDR3 sequence is 19 residues long. V was shortened by 4 bases and J by 5 bases, with 33 bases between the two germline ends. CDR3 in DNA: TGTGCCTGGACCTCCTTAGGAGGACGGATAGGGGGGCAAGTCAACGAGCAGTACTTC. This sequence encodes CAWTSLGGRIGGQVNEQYF.

The sample holds many counts of this clonotype. The V call is TRBV10-1, the J call TRBJ2-7; TRBD2 is a possible D gene (6 bases). Germline CDR1 and CDR2: WNHNN and SYGVQD (reference sequence). V dropped 8 bases and J dropped 7 bases, with 21 bases sitting between them. CDR3 length: 14 amino acids. In DNA form, the CDR3 reads TGCGCCAGCCAAGGAGACCTCCGTGCGGGAGAGCAGTACTTC. As protein: CASQGDLRAGEQYF.

The chain is built from TRBV3-1 and TRBJ2-5; tentative D call: TRBD2 (6 bases). Germline CDR1 reads LGHDT; CDR2 reads YNNKEL (reference sequence). The CDR3 totals 15 residues. Trimming took off 2 bases at V and 2 bases at J, with 12 bases between the two ends. The CDR3 loop is CASSQRGGDQETQYF. CDR3 DNA sequence: TGTGCCAGCAGCCAACGGGGCGGGGATCAAGAGACCCAGTACTTC.

The sample holds a few counts of this clonotype. This chain connects TRBV12-3 or TRBV12-4 to TRBJ1-1, with D possibly being TRBD1 (5 bases). V dropped 7 bases and J dropped 4 bases, with 16 bases sitting between them. This CDR3 region has 14 residues. CDR3 in DNA: TGTGCCAGCACCTGGGGGGGGATAGTCACTGAAGCTTTCTTT. It is translated as CASTWGGIVTEAFF.

The rearrangement uses TRBV20-1 and TRBJ2-7; 11 positions match TRBD2. V was pared by 0 bases and J by 0 bases, with 4 bases of the junction left unmatched. CDR3 length: 16 residues. CDR1 and CDR2 from the germline V gene are DFQATT and SNEGSKA (reference sequence). CDR3 DNA: TGCAGTGCTAGAGATTTACTAGCGGGAGCCTCCTACGAGCAGTACTTC. This gives the protein CSARDLLAGASYEQYF.

This clonotype was recorded a few times. This CDR3 reads CASSQAGNYGYTF. The CDR3 DNA is TGTGCCAGCAGCCAAGCGGGAAACTATGGCTACACCTTC. The V and J genes are TRBV4-2 and TRBJ1-2; D gene uncertain. The germline CDR1 and CDR2 sequences are LGHNA and YNFKEQ. This CDR3 region has 13 residues. The V gene lost 1 base and the J gene lost 2 bases, with 5 bases spanning the gap.

The V and J genes are TRBV2 and TRBJ1-1, with 7 bases identical to TRBD1. Germline V CDR1 and CDR2: SNHLY, FYNNEI. The CDR3 consists of 14 residues. V lost 6 bases, J lost 4 bases, and 8 bases stayed unmatched. This CDR3 reads CASSLQGTSTEAFF. The CDR3 nucleotides are TGTGCCAGCAGCCTACAGGGGACGAGCACTGAAGCTTTCTTT.

This clonotype was found a few times. This chain uses TRBV27 with TRBJ2-7; TRBD1 might be the D (5 bases). V was clipped by 5 bases and J by 5 bases, with 10 bases between them. The CDR3 has 12 amino acids. Per the germline V gene, CDR1 is MNHEY and CDR2 is SMNVEV (reference sequence). The CDR3 nucleotides read TGTGCCAGCAGTCGCGCAGGGAACGAGCAGTACTTC. Encoded protein: CASSRAGNEQYF.

Comments on this clonotype: Germline and junction disagree at one end, which may indicate a read error. V and J are TRBV11-1 and TRBJ2-3; TRBD2 matches 8 bases. Germline V CDR1 and CDR2: SGHAT, FQDESV (reference sequence). This CDR3 spans 15 amino acids. CDR3 region: CASSDTSGHTDAQYF. CDR3 nucleotides: TGTGCCAGCAGCGATACTAGCGGACACACAGATGCGCAGTATTTT.

The chain uses TRBV12-3 or TRBV12-4 and TRBJ1-1, with 8 bases identical to TRBD1. This CDR3 has 14 amino acids. Germline trimming cut 6 bases from V and 4 bases from J; bases unmatched to any gene: 7. The CDR3, as DNA: TGTGCCAGCAGGAGACAGGGGTCTGGCACTGAAGCTTTCTTT. Protein product: CASRRQGSGTEAFF.